The following is a T cell receptor beta chain sequence with its context. Which antigen it targets is not known. No qualities accompany the bases; no much larger clone lies one base away. These data come from a study of T cell responses to AZD1222 COVID-19 vaccine (dated by TCRdb to the early 2020s). Describing the broader study: AZD1222 recipients given second doses at about 4 weeks or at about 12 weeks were pooled, since spike-specific TCR depth and breadth were not found to differ between the two schedules. TCR sequencing was performed for 230 to 250 trial participants, of whom 200 to 220 were given two doses of AZD1222 and around 25 were given two doses of MenACWY control vaccine. Trial participants were enrolled into age subgroups of 18-55, 56-69 and 70-plus years, which contained 148, 28 and 57 TCR-sequenced participants, respectively.

The time point tag for this specimen amounts to: baseline before first vaccination. The vaccinee samples were drawn from two UK trials, COV001 and COV002, one of which was a single-blind randomized controlled phase 2/3 trial testing AZD1222 (ChAdOx1 nCoV-19) in healthy adults. Trial participant PBMC samples were collected at day 0 and day 28 after the second dose for TCRbeta chain sequencing. The CDR3 regions of human TCRbeta chains were analyzed by immunosequencing. Per the source publication's procedure: Repertoire TCRs were matched against a reference library of SARS-CoV-2-specific TCRs generated with the MIRA antigen-specificity platform. Breadth meant the fraction of unique TCRs that were SARS-CoV-2-associated, whereas depth meant the fraction of total T cells that were SARS-CoV-2-associated. Using the MIRA data, each spike-specific TCR was mapped to the spike region that the TCR reacts to and placed in a CD4 or CD8 class. Log10-transformed breadth and depth values were compared by one-way ANOVA with Sidak's multiple comparisons tests. TCRdb obtained this table from immuneACCESS and retained in-frame rearrangements with V and J assigned. These tables miss some clones; where compared with another copy, unresolved V genes account for less than half of the shortfall, and the remainder is unexplained. V and J calls and clone size follow that table, whereas D and trimming were derived from the DNA. The sample data list around 58,000 clones, and about 86% of these were observed just once. Around 9.6% of the sample goes to the ten largest clones.

Paper-wide results and their limitations: Because no day 14 peak-response samples were available, repertoires were characterized only after the peak T cell response. Nearly half of unique spike-specific TCRs reportedly recognized epitopes outside regions mutated in the B.1.351 and B.1.1.7 variants. Conclusions about previously exposed vaccinees are limited because only a handful of AZD1222 recipients were SARS-CoV-2 seropositive at baseline. Participants were mostly white British and included more females than males, and it was suggested by the authors that clonal diversity may have been underestimated. After two AZD1222 doses, spike-specific TCR breadth and depth were significantly higher than at day 0 and than in MenACWY recipients. The 56-69-year group was small, and its depth increase did not reach significance, likely because of low power. The whole spike protein was spanned by vaccine-associated CD4 TCRs, and dominant responses were seen in regions 160-218 and 743-854.

The germline V gene (reference sequence) gives CDR1 as SEHNR and CDR2 as FQNEAQ. Including the terminal cysteine and phenylalanine, the CDR3 comprises 17 residues. Only CDR3 DNA remains: 51 bases, in frame from the first base. V is pruned by 5 bases and J by 1 base, leaving 4 bases of the junction without a gene match. The chain is assembled from TRBV7-9 and TRBJ2-6; 11 central bases correspond to TRBD1. The sample in question was peripheral blood, obtained on day 0 of AZD1222 vaccination. The sequence derives from an adult in good health. The bases read TGTGCCAGCAGCCGCGGGACAGGGGGGTCTGGGGCCAACGTCCTGACTTTC. Its coded protein is CASSRGTGGSGANVLTF. The CDR3, completed at both ends by the reference TRBV7-9 and TRBJ2-6 genes, gives the full variable domain DTGVSQNPRHKITKRGQNVTFRCDPISEHNRLYWYRQTLGQGPEFLTYFQNEAQLEKSRLLSDRFSAERPKGSFSTLEIQRTEQGDSAMYLCASSRGTGGSGANVLTFGAGSRLTVL.